A single sample is the source of the 30 T cell receptor beta chains below, sequenced in a study of cytomegalovirus exposure and HLA in healthy donors. The study ran its PCR with 60 Vbeta and 13 Jbeta primers. The method was immunoSEQ multiplex PCR; TCRdb's version includes in-frame clones alone and lacks a portion of them. The profile shows 140,000 to 150,000 clones, 80% of them singletons. The sample consisted of PBMCs. These receptors were collected from a man aged 35 to 55 in good health and CMV-seronegative.

The chain recombines TRBV19 with TRBJ1-4; 9 positions match TRBD1. V gave up 3 bases and J gave up 5 bases; unmatched junction bases: 4. This CDR3 spans 15 amino acids. CDR1 is LNHDA and CDR2 is SQIVND in the germline V gene (reference sequence). The CDR3 nucleotides read TGTGCCAGTAGTATGACCGGGACAGGGAATGAAAAACTGTTTTTT. It codes for CASSMTGTGNEKLFF.

The chain links TRBV10-1 to TRBJ1-1; TRBD1 is a possible D gene (5 bases). This CDR3 is 13 amino acids long. Germline lookup yields CDR1 WNHNN and CDR2 SYGVQD (reference sequence). Trimming stripped 2 bases from V and 5 bases from J, with 9 bases between. This chain's CDR3 is CASSETGITEAFF. Here the CDR3 DNA reads TGCGCCAGCAGTGAGACAGGAATTACTGAAGCTTTCTTT.

The chain uses TRBV4-2 and TRBJ1-2; 11 nucleotides match TRBD1. The CDR3 loop spans 18 amino acids. Germline V gives CDR1 LGHNA, CDR2 YNFKEQ. J was trimmed by 8 bases and V by 1 base; bases with no gene match: 15. The CDR3 sequence: CASSQGFSPGQGDGGYTF. As DNA, the CDR3 is TGTGCCAGCAGCCAAGGCTTCTCCCCGGGACAGGGGGACGGAGGCTACACCTTC.

The CDR3 nucleotides read TGCGCCAGCAGTCGCTTCTTCCCGGGACAGGGATTTTTGACGAACACTGAAGCTTTCTTT. It specifies CASSRFFPGQGFLTNTEAFF. This rearrangement joins TRBV10-2 to TRBJ1-1; 9 positions match TRBD1. V shed 5 bases, J shed 1 base, and the junction held 20 bases outside the gene matches. CDR1 and CDR2 (germline): WSHSY, SAAADI. CDR3 length: 20 amino acids.

V usage is TRBV30 and J usage is TRBJ2-7; 8 bases match TRBD1. The CDR3 spans 14 residues. Germline V gene data show CDR1 as GTSNPN and CDR2 as SVGIG (reference sequence). Losses at the gene ends were 1 base for V and 4 bases for J; bases not matched to a gene: 6. The DNA of the CDR3 is TGTGCCTGGAGTGGTAAGACAGGGGATTACGAGCAGTACTTC. Its protein is CAWSGKTGDYEQYF.

In this sample, this clone turned up a few times. The chain joins TRBV29-1 to TRBJ2-7; a weak D match, TRBD1 (5 bases). Germline CDR1 SQVTM, CDR2 ANQGSEA. This CDR3 comprises 13 residues. V lost 5 bases to trimming and J lost 4 bases, with 15 bases between them. The CDR3 DNA sequence: TGCAGCGTTCGGTGGACAAATGATTACGAGCAGTACTTC. Translated: CSVRWTNDYEQYF.

This rearrangement joins TRBV6-5 to TRBJ2-3; 7 nucleotides agree with TRBD2. With V trimmed by 2 bases and J by 3 bases, 5 bases remained unmatched. The CDR3 spans 15 residues. CDR1 is MNHEY, CDR2 SVGAGI, per germline. For the CDR3, the DNA is TGTGCCAGCAGTTACGGGGGGGGAGGTACAGATACGCAGTATTTT. Its translation is CASSYGGGGTDTQYF.

The sample holds a few counts of this clone. This chain links TRBV5-1 with TRBJ1-4; 10 nucleotides agree with TRBD1. Trimming took 10 bases from V and 6 from J; bases not matched to a gene: 9. This CDR3 is built from 14 residues. CDR1 SGHRS and CDR2 YFSETQ come from the germline V gene. For the CDR3, the DNA is TGCGCCTCAGCGATAGGGACAGGGGATGAAAAACTGTTTTTT. Translating it yields CASAIGTGDEKLFF.

J is TRBJ2-6 and V is TRBV6-5; TRBD1 might be the D (6 bases). The V gene lost 8 bases and the J gene lost 4 bases, with 15 bases spanning the gap. The CDR3 consists of 15 residues. Germline lookup yields CDR1 MNHEY and CDR2 SVGAGI. CDR3 nucleotides: TGTGCCAGCCGAACGCAGGGGACCGGGGCCAACGTCCTGACTTTC. As protein: CASRTQGTGANVLTF.

The V call is TRBV5-1, the J call TRBJ2-1, with 8 positions matching TRBD1. The CDR3 is 14 residues long. The germline gives CDR1 SGHRS, CDR2 YFSETQ. Trimming took 0 bases from V and 5 from J; bases not matched to a gene: 1. The CDR3 DNA reads TGCGCCAGCAGCTTGGGGGACAGGAACAATGAGCAGTTCTTC. Residues: CASSLGDRNNEQFF.

The V gene is TRBV19, the J gene TRBJ1-1, with a weak D call TRBD1 (5 bases). CDR1 and CDR2 from the germline V gene are LNHDA and SQIVND (reference sequence). The CDR3 runs 14 residues. V gave up 3 bases and J gave up 3 bases, with 11 bases separating them. CDR3 region: CASSIVAGYTEAFF. The CDR3, as DNA: TGTGCCAGTAGTATTGTGGCAGGGTACACTGAAGCTTTCTTT.

The chain combines TRBV27 with TRBJ1-4, with D perhaps TRBD1 (6 bases). Trimming removed 6 bases from V and 8 bases from J, with 16 bases in between. The germline V gene has CDR1 MNHEY and CDR2 SMNVEV (reference sequence). This CDR3 has 14 amino acids. The CDR3 spells CASRMGGLREKLFF. CDR3 bases: TGTGCCAGCAGGATGGGGGGGCTAAGGGAAAAACTGTTTTTT.

This clone was counted once. This sequence joins TRBV9 and TRBJ1-1; 8 bases map to TRBD1. Trimming cost V 4 bases and J 11 bases; bases outside gene matches: 10. Per the germline V gene, CDR1 is SGDLS and CDR2 is YYNGEE. CDR3 size: 13 residues. CDR3: CASSPGQGSVAFF. The CDR3 DNA follows: TGTGCCAGCAGCCCCGGACAGGGTTCGGTTGCTTTCTTT.

The rearrangement joins TRBV6-1 to TRBJ2-5, with TRBD1 identical over 9 bases. The J call may be incorrect, as the DNA end agrees better with TRBJ2-7. This CDR3 contains 14 residues. Germline-derived CDR1 and CDR2 are MNHNS and SASEGT. In nucleotides, the CDR3 is TGTGCCAGCAGCAGACAGGGGGTGGACTACGAGCAGTACTTC. As protein: CASSRQGVDYEQYF.

This clone has a handful of counts. Other DNA sequences in this specimen translate into the identical CDR3. The chain is built from TRBV11-2 and TRBJ1-1; no reliable D call. V dropped 1 base and J dropped 3 bases, with 6 bases sitting between them. Germline-derived CDR1 and CDR2 are SGHAT and FQNNGV. The CDR3 has 13 amino acids. DNA of the CDR3: TGTGCCAGCAGCTTAGTCCAGTACACTGAAGCTTTCTTT. Its protein product is CASSLVQYTEAFF.

J is TRBJ1-1 and V is TRBV7-2; 8 positions match TRBD1. The trim removed 4 bases at V and 0 bases at J, leaving 4 bases unmatched. This CDR3 is built from 15 residues. Per germline, CDR1 SGHTA and CDR2 FQGNSA. CDR3 nucleotide sequence: TGTGCCAGCAGCTACGACAGGGGAGTGAACACTGAAGCTTTCTTT. As protein: CASSYDRGVNTEAFF.

The rearrangement links TRBV7-2 to TRBJ1-1; possible D gene TRBD1, 5 bases. From germline, CDR1 is SGHTA and CDR2 FQGNSA. CDR3 length: 14 amino acids. Trimming took 5 bases from V and 0 from J, leaving 10 bases between them. The CDR3 loop reads CASSLRQMNTEAFF. The CDR3 DNA reads as TGTGCCAGCAGCCTCAGACAGATGAACACTGAAGCTTTCTTT.

The genes are TRBV6-1 and TRBJ1-2; 9 nucleotides match TRBD1. This CDR3 comprises 14 residues. Germline CDR1 and CDR2: MNHNS and SASEGT. The ends lost 4 bases at V and 6 bases at J; junction bases unmatched: 6. CDR3 protein: CASSVGQGWNGYTF. Here the CDR3 DNA reads TGTGCCAGCAGTGTTGGACAGGGGTGGAATGGCTACACCTTC.

The V and J genes are TRBV11-2 and TRBJ1-1, with D possibly matching TRBD1 (5 bases). Per the germline V gene, CDR1 is SGHAT and CDR2 is FQNNGV. The CDR3 contains 15 residues. Trimming shortened V by 5 bases and J by 0 bases, and 13 bases separated the two germline ends. CDR3 in DNA: TGTGCCAGCAGCCCGGGACTTATCATGAACACTGAAGCTTTCTTT. Its protein is CASSPGLIMNTEAFF. The full variable domain, with the rest looked up from reference TRBV11-2 and TRBJ1-1, is EAGVAQSPRYKIIEKRQSVAFWCNPISGHATLYWYQQILGQGPKLLIQFQNNGVVDDSQLPKDRFSAERLKGVDSTLKIQPAKLEDSAVYLCASSPGLIMNTEAFFGQGTRLTVV.

This clone was seen only once. The chain couples TRBV5-4 to TRBJ1-2; maybe TRBD1 (6 bases). The germline gives CDR1 SGHNT, CDR2 YYREEE (reference sequence). This CDR3 region has 15 residues. V was shortened by 4 bases and J by 4 bases, with 17 bases between the two germline ends. As DNA, the CDR3 is TGTGCCAGCAGCCATGCGGGGGGCCCGTCCTATGGCTACACCTTC. It specifies CASSHAGGPSYGYTF. The full variable domain, its missing parts supplied by reference TRBV5-4 and TRBJ1-2, is ETGVTQSPTHLIKTRGQQVTLRCSSQSGHNTVSWYQQALGQGPQFIFQYYREEENGRGNFPPRFSGLQFPNYSSELNVNALELDDSALYLCASSHAGGPSYGYTFGSGTRLTVV.

The chain recombines TRBV5-6 with TRBJ2-2; 9 positions agree with TRBD1. Germline loops: CDR1 SGHDT, CDR2 YYEEEE. The CDR3 is 14 residues long. Trimming at V came to 1 base and at J to 9 bases, leaving 4 bases not matched to a gene. As DNA, the CDR3 is TGTGCCAGCAGCTTGACAGGGGGCCCTTGGGAGCTGTTTTTT. Its protein product is CASSLTGGPWELFF.

This chain uses TRBV7-8 with TRBJ1-5; D is uncertain. The CDR3 spans 15 residues. Germline V CDR1 and CDR2: SGHVS, FQNEAQ. V lost 5 bases, J lost 2 bases, and 13 bases lay in between. DNA for the CDR3: TGTGCCAGCAGCCAATACAGTCAGGGCAATCAGCCCCAGCATTTT. Protein product: CASSQYSQGNQPQHF. Full variable domain (rest looked up from reference TRBV7-8 and TRBJ1-5): GAGVSQSPRYKVAKRGQDVALRCDPISGHVSLFWYQQALGQGPEFLTYFQNEAQLDKSGLPSDRFFAERPEGSVSTLKIQRTQQEDSAVYLCASSQYSQGNQPQHFGDGTRLSIL.

This clone came up once. The chain recombines TRBV15 with TRBJ2-7; TRBD1 matches at 11 bases. Germline CDR1 is LNHNV and CDR2 is YYDKDF (reference sequence). V lost 5 bases and J lost 8; bases outside the gene matches: 8. The CDR3 runs 14 residues. CDR3 coding DNA: TGTGCCACCAGCTTAAGGACAGGGGGCGCAAAGCAGTACTTC. Translating gives CATSLRTGGAKQYF.

The rearrangement links TRBV2 to TRBJ2-2, with D maybe TRBD1 (6 bases). CDR3 size: 15 residues. The germline V gene encodes CDR1 SNHLY and CDR2 FYNNEI. The V end was cut by 5 bases, the J end by 3 bases, with 13 bases between. The CDR3 sequence is CASSQGQGYTGELFF. CDR3 bases: TGTGCCAGCAGTCAGGGGCAGGGTTACACCGGGGAGCTGTTTTTT.

This chain links TRBV7-3 with TRBJ2-6; no clear D. There are 15 residues in the CDR3. In germline, CDR1 is SGHTA, CDR2 FQGTGA. Trimming left V 5 bases short and J 0 bases short, with 8 bases between. CDR3 in amino acids: CASSVESSGANVLTF. CDR3 nucleotide sequence: TGTGCCAGCAGCGTCGAGAGCTCTGGGGCCAACGTCCTGACTTTC.

The J gene is TRBJ2-3, the V gene TRBV9; TRBD2 might be the D (6 bases). V was shortened by 4 bases and J by 4 bases, with 13 bases between the two germline ends. The CDR3 runs 14 residues. Germline values: CDR1 SGDLS, CDR2 YYNGEE. The CDR3 protein is CASSPAGSSDTQYF. Here the CDR3 DNA reads TGTGCCAGCAGCCCCGCCGGGAGTTCAGATACGCAGTATTTT.

The rearrangement joins TRBV28 to TRBJ1-2; 9 bases are a match to TRBD1. CDR1 is MDHEN and CDR2 is SYDVKM in the germline V gene. The J segment lost 4 bases and the V segment lost 5 bases, leaving 8 bases of the junction unmatched. CDR3 length: 15 residues. This chain's CDR3 is CASSSSGQGFYGYTF. CDR3 sequence (DNA): TGTGCCAGCAGTAGCTCCGGACAGGGGTTCTATGGCTACACCTTC.

The gene calls are TRBV19 and TRBJ2-7, with 9 bases aligning to TRBD1. The CDR3 length is 15 residues. Germline V gene lookup returns CDR1 LNHDA and CDR2 SQIVND (reference sequence). V was clipped by 7 bases and J by 3 bases; unmatched bases: 10. In DNA form, the CDR3 reads TGTGCCAGTACCCCTGGGACAGGGCGTAGCTACGAGCAGTACTTC. As protein: CASTPGTGRSYEQYF.

Only one count was recorded for this clone. This chain uses TRBV7-2 with TRBJ1-2; a weak D match, TRBD1 (6 bases). Trimming removed 3 bases from V and 4 bases from J, with 18 bases in between. The germline CDR1 and CDR2 sequences are SGHTA and FQGNSA. The CDR3 has 16 residues. The CDR3, as DNA: TGTGCCAGCAGCTTGGTAGGGGGGGGGACTATCTATGGCTACACCTTC. It specifies CASSLVGGGTIYGYTF. The full variable domain, its missing parts supplied by reference TRBV7-2 and TRBJ1-2, is GAGVSQSPSNKVTEKGKDVELRCDPISGHTALYWYRQSLGQGLEFLIYFQGNSAPDKSGLPSDRFSAERTGGSVSTLTIQRTQQEDSAVYLCASSLVGGGTIYGYTFGSGTRLTVV.

V gene TRBV7-2 combines with J gene TRBJ2-2; 8 bases align to TRBD1. The CDR3 loop spans 16 amino acids. J gave up 1 base and V 2 bases, and 3 bases lay outside the gene matches. The V gene's germline CDR1 is SGHTA and CDR2 FQGNSA. The DNA of the CDR3 is TGTGCCAGCAGCTTACAAGGGACAGGGAACACCGGGGAGCTGTTTTTT. Protein product: CASSLQGTGNTGELFF.